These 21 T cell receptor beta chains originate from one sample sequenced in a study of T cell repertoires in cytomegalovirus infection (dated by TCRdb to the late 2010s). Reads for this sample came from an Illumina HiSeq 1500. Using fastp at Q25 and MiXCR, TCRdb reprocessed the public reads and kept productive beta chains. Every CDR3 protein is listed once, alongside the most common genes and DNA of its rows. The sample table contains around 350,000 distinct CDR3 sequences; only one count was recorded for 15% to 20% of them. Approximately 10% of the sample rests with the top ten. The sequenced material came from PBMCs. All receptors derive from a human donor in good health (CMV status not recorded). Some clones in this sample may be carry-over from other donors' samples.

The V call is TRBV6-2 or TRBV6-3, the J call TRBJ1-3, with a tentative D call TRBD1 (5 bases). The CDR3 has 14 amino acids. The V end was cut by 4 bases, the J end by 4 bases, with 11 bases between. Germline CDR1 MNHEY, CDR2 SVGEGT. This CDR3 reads CASSSGISGNTIYF. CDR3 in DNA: TGTGCCAGCAGTTCAGGGATATCGGGAAACACCATATATTTT.

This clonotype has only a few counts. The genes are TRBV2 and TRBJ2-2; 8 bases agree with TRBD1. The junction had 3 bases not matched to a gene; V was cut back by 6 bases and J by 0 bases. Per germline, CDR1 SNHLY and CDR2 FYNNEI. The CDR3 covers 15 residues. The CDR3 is CASSAQGANTGELFF. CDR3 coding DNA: TGTGCCAGCAGCGCACAGGGGGCGAACACCGGGGAGCTGTTTTTT.

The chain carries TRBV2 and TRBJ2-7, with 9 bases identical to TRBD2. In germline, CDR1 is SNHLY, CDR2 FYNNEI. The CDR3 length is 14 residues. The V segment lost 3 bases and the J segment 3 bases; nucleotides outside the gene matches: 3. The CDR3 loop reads CASSDGAGGYEQYF. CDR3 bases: TGTGCCAGCAGTGATGGAGCGGGGGGCTACGAGCAGTACTTC.

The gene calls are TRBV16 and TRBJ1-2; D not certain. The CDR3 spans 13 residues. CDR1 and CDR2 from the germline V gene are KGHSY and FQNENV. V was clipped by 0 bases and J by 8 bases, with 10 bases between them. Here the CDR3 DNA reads TGTGCCAGCAGCCAATCCGGTCTAGTAGGCTACACCTTC. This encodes CASSQSGLVGYTF.

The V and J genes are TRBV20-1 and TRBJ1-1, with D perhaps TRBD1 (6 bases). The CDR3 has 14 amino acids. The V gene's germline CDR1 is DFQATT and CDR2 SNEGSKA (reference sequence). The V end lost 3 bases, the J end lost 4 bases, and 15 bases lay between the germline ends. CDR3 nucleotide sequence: TGCAGTGCTAGCCCAGGGGCGTGGGCCACTGAAGCTTTCTTT. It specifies CSASPGAWATEAFF.

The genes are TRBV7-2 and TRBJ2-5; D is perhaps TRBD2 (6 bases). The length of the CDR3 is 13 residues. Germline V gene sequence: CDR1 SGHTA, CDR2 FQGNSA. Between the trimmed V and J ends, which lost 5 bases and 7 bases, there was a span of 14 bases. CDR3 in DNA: TGTGCCAGCAGCCCTAACACGGAGGGGACCCAGTACTTC. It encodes CASSPNTEGTQYF.

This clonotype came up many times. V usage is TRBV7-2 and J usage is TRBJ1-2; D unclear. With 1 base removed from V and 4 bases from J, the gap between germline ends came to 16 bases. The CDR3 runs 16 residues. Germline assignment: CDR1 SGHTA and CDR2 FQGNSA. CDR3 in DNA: TGTGCCAGCAGCTTAGTTGGATTAGGGTCTAGCTATGGCTACACCTTC. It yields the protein CASSLVGLGSSYGYTF.

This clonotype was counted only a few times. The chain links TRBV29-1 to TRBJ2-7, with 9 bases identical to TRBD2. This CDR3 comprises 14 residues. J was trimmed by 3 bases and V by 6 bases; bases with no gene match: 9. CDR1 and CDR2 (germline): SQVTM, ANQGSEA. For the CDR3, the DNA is TGCAGCGTGCGGGGGGGGGCGGGGAGCTACGAGCAGTACTTC. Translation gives CSVRGGAGSYEQYF.

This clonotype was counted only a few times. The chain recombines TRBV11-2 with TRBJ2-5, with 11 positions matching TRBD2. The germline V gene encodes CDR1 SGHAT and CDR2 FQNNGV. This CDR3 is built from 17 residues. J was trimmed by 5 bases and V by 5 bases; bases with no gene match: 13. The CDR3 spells CASSPRDSGRAGETQYF. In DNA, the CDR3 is TGTGCCAGCAGCCCCCGAGATAGCGGGAGGGCCGGGGAGACCCAGTACTTC. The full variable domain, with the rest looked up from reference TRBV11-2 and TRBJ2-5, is EAGVAQSPRYKIIEKRQSVAFWCNPISGHATLYWYQQILGQGPKLLIQFQNNGVVDDSQLPKDRFSAERLKGVDSTLKIQPAKLEDSAVYLCASSPRDSGRAGETQYFGPGTRLLVL.

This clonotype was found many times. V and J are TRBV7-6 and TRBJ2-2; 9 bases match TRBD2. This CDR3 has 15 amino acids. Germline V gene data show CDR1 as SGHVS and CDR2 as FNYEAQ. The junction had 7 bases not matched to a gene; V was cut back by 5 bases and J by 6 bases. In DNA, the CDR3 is TGTGCCAGCAGCCCGGGGACTAGCTCGGCCGGGGAGCTGTTTTTT. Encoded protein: CASSPGTSSAGELFF.

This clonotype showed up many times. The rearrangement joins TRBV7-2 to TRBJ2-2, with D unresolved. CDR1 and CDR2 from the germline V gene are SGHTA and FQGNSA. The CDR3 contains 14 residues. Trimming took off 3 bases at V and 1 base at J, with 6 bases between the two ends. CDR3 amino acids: CASSLGMNTGELFF. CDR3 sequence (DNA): TGTGCCAGCAGCTTGGGGATGAACACCGGGGAGCTGTTTTTT.

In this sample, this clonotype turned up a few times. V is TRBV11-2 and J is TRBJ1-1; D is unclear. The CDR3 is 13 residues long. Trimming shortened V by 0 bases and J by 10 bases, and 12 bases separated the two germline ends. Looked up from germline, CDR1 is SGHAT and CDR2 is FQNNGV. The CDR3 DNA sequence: TGTGCCAGCAGCTTAGATAGGGCAGCCCCAGCTTTCTTT. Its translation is CASSLDRAAPAFF.

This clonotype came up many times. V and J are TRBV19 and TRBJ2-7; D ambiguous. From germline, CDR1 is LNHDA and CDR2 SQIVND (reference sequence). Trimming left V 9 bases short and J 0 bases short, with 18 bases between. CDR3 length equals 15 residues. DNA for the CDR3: TGTGCCAGCCGCTGGGTTGCCGAGAGCTCCTACGAGCAGTACTTC. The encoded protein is CASRWVAESSYEQYF. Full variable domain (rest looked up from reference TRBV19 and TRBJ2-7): DGGITQSPKYLFRKEGQNVTLSCEQNLNHDAMYWYRQDPGQGLRLIYYSQIVNDFQKGDIAEGYSVSREKKESFPLTVTSAQKNPTAFYLCASRWVAESSYEQYFGPGTRLTVT.

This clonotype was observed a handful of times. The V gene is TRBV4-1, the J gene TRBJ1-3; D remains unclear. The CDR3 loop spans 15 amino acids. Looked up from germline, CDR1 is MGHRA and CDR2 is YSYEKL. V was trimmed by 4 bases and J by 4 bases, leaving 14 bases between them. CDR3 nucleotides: TGCGCCAGCAGCCGCCGGCACCTTTCGGGAAACACCATATATTTT. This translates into CASSRRHLSGNTIYF.

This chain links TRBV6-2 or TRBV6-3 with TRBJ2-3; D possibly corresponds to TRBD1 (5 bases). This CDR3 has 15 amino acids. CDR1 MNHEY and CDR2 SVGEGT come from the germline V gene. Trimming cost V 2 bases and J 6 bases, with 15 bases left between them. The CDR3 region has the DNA TGTGCCAGCAGTTACGGGGCGGAAGCGTGGGATACGCAGTATTTT. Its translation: CASSYGAEAWDTQYF.

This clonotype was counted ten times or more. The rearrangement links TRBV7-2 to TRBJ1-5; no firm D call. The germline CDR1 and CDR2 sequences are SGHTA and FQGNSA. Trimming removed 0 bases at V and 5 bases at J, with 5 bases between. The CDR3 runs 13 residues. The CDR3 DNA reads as TGTGCCAGCAGCTTAGCGCGGGATCAGCCCCAGCATTTT. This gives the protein CASSLARDQPQHF.

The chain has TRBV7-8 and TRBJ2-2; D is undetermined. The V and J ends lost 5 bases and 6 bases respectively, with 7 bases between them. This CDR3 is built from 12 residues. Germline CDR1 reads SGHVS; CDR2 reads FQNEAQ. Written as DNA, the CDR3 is TGTGCCAGCAGCCCCAGACCCGGGGAGCTGTTTTTT. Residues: CASSPRPGELFF.

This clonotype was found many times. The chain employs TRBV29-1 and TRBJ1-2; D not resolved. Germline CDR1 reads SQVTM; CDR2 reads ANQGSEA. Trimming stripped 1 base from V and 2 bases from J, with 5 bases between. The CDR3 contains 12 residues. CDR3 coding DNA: TGCAGCGTTGAAGGGCTCAACTATGGCTACACCTTC. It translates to CSVEGLNYGYTF.

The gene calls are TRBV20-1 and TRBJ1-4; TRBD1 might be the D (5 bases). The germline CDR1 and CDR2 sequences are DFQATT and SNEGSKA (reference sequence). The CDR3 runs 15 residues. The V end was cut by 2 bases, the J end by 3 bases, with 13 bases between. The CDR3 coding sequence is TGCAGTGCTAGACTTAACCCAGGGTCTAATGAAAAACTGTTTTTT. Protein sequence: CSARLNPGSNEKLFF.

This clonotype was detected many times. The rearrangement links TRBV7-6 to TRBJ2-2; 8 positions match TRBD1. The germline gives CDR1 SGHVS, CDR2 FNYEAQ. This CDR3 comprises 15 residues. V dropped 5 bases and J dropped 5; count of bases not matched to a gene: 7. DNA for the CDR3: TGTGCCAGCAGCCTTGACAGGGGTCGTACCGGGGAGCTGTTTTTT. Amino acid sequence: CASSLDRGRTGELFF.

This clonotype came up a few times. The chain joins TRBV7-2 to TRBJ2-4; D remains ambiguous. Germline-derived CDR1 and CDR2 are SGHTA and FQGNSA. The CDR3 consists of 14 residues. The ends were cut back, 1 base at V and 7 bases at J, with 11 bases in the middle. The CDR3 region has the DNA TGTGCCAGCAGCTTAGTCCTGAGTAGTAACATTCAGTACTTC. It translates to CASSLVLSSNIQYF.